These 10 T cell receptor beta chains were sequenced from one sample in a study of blood T cell repertoires in COVID-19 (dated by TCRdb to the early 2020s). The method was the immunoSEQ multiplex PCR assay. The clones in this table, taken by TCRdb from immuneACCESS, are in-frame only. Not every clone is retained; where verified, under half of the shortfall comes from an unresolved V gene, and the cause of the rest is unknown. A total of 55,000 to 65,000 clones appear in this sample, about four fifths of them only once. Of the sample, about 3.5% falls within the top ten clones. Sequenced sample: peripheral blood. All receptors come from a woman aged 80 or over with acute or convalescent COVID-19.

The gene calls are TRBV7-3 and TRBJ1-6; D is perhaps TRBD1 (6 bases). The V gene's germline CDR1 is SGHTA and CDR2 FQGTGA. Trimming cost V 5 bases and J 7 bases, with 24 bases left between them. The CDR3 has 18 residues. The CDR3 DNA follows: TGTGCCAGCAGCATTCCTCCGGGACACGGAGAACCAAATTCACCCCTCCACTTT. This codes for CASSIPPGHGEPNSPLHF. The variable domain in full, with the rest retrieved from reference TRBV7-3 and TRBJ1-6, is GAGVSQTPSNKVTEKGKYVELRCDPISGHTALYWYRQSLGQGPEFLIYFQGTGAADDSGLPNDRFFAVRPEGSVSTLKIQRTERGDSAVYLCASSIPPGHGEPNSPLHFGNGTRLTVT.

This rearrangement joins TRBV11-2 to TRBJ1-2; a weak D match, TRBD1 (5 bases). V was clipped by 0 bases and J by 2 bases, with 10 bases between them. Germline-derived CDR1 and CDR2 are SGHAT and FQNNGV. The CDR3 sequence is 15 residues long. CDR3 sequence: CASSLDPGRNYGYTF. The CDR3 DNA reads TGTGCCAGCAGCTTAGATCCAGGGAGGAACTATGGCTACACCTTC. The variable domain in full, completed from reference TRBV11-2 and TRBJ1-2, reads EAGVAQSPRYKIIEKRQSVAFWCNPISGHATLYWYQQILGQGPKLLIQFQNNGVVDDSQLPKDRFSAERLKGVDSTLKIQPAKLEDSAVYLCASSLDPGRNYGYTFGSGTRLTVV.

The V and J genes are TRBV4-2 and TRBJ2-7; 10 bases fit TRBD2. This CDR3 region has 18 residues. The germline V gene encodes CDR1 LGHNA and CDR2 YNFKEQ. V shed 1 base and J 5 bases; nucleotides not matched to a gene: 14. CDR3 in DNA: TGTGCCAGCAGCCAAGGTGGAACTAGCGGGGTCCGCCTTGACGAGCAGTACTTC. Translated, it gives CASSQGGTSGVRLDEQYF.

The chain carries TRBV27 and TRBJ1-2; D is perhaps TRBD1 (6 bases). Per germline, CDR1 MNHEY and CDR2 SMNVEV (reference sequence). V gave up 3 bases and J gave up 5 bases, with 13 bases separating them. This CDR3 is built from 14 residues. The CDR3 DNA reads TGTGCCAGCAGTTTGGGAACAGGGAAATATGGCTACACCTTC. It translates to CASSLGTGKYGYTF.

This chain joins TRBV10-1 and TRBJ1-5, with D perhaps TRBD1 (6 bases). CDR3 size: 15 residues. V was clipped by 9 bases and J by 1 base, with 16 bases between them. CDR1 and CDR2 from the germline V gene are WNHNN and SYGVQD (reference sequence). The chain's CDR3 is CASARGGGSNQPQHF. In nucleotides, the CDR3 is TGCGCCAGTGCGAGGGGGGGTGGGAGCAATCAGCCCCAGCATTTT.

This clone has just one count. The V and J genes are TRBV27 and TRBJ2-7; TRBD2 matches at 12 bases. V lost 4 bases, J lost 4 bases, and 11 bases stayed unmatched. CDR3 length: 17 residues. Germline CDR1 and CDR2: MNHEY and SMNVEV (reference sequence). In DNA form, the CDR3 reads TGTGCCAGCAGTTATAAGATGACTAGCGGGAGATTATACGAGCAGTACTTC. Translating gives CASSYKMTSGRLYEQYF.

The rearrangement joins TRBV3-1 (or the pseudogene TRBV3-2) to TRBJ1-5; D possibly corresponds to TRBD1 (5 bases). The CDR3 consists of 20 residues. Looked up from germline, CDR1 is LGHDT and CDR2 is YNNKEL (reference sequence). The V end lost 4 bases, the J end lost 4 bases, and 29 bases lay between the germline ends. CDR3 loop: CASSPSLRAPPSWLNQPQHF. The CDR3 bases are TGTGCCAGCAGCCCCTCTCTCAGGGCTCCCCCATCCTGGCTGAATCAGCCCCAGCATTTT.

This clone appeared a few times. J is TRBJ2-1 and V is TRBV27; D is unclear. The CDR3 sequence is 15 residues long. Germline V gene data show CDR1 as MNHEY and CDR2 as SMNVEV (reference sequence). The ends were cut back, 3 bases at V and 7 bases at J, with 16 bases in the middle. The chain's CDR3 is CASSLRSGVTNEQFF. The CDR3 DNA sequence: TGTGCCAGCAGTTTGAGGTCCGGAGTAACGAATGAGCAGTTCTTC.

This sequence joins TRBV18 and TRBJ2-1; D uncertain. The CDR3 covers 15 residues. V was trimmed by 3 bases and J by 8 bases, leaving 17 bases between them. Per the germline V gene, CDR1 is KGHSH and CDR2 is LQKENI. CDR3 residues: CASSPMPPSGYEQFF. CDR3 coding DNA: TGTGCCAGCTCACCCATGCCCCCTAGTGGGTATGAGCAGTTCTTC.

This clone has just a few counts. The genes are TRBV19 and TRBJ1-1, with D possibly being TRBD1 (6 bases). Germline V gene sequence: CDR1 LNHDA, CDR2 SQIVND (reference sequence). CDR3 length equals 13 residues. V shed 6 bases and J shed 3 bases, with 11 bases lying between them. CDR3 region: CASSADRDTEAFF. CDR3 in DNA: TGTGCCAGTAGCGCGGACAGAGACACTGAAGCTTTCTTT.